Below are 9 T cell receptor beta chains sequenced from a single sample in a study of blood T cell repertoires in COVID-19. Using immunoSEQ multiplex PCR, the repertoire was profiled, and TCRdb retains in-frame clones only, with some absent. The sample includes 70,000 or so clones, under 95% of them seen just once. Sequencing was performed on peripheral blood. Receptors were obtained from a human donor in a cohort sampled during active COVID-19.

The V gene is TRBV7-9, the J gene TRBJ1-2, with TRBD1 matching 8 bases. From germline, CDR1 is SEHNR and CDR2 FQNEAQ (reference sequence). The V gene end was trimmed by 1 base and the J gene end by 4 bases; junction bases not matched to a gene: 14. This CDR3 has 18 amino acids. CDR3 sequence reads: CASSLGTGKKEILYGYTF. DNA of the CDR3: TGTGCCAGCAGCTTAGGGACAGGGAAAAAGGAGATTCTCTATGGCTACACCTTC. The full variable domain, completed using reference TRBV7-9 and TRBJ1-2, is DTGVSQNPRHKITKRGQNVTFRCDPISEHNRLYWYRQTLGQGPEFLTYFQNEAQLEKSRLLSDRFSAERPKGSFSTLEIQRTEQGDSAMYLCASSLGTGKKEILYGYTFGSGTRLTVV.

The chain employs TRBV6-2 or TRBV6-3 and TRBJ2-6, with 8 bases fitting TRBD1. The V and J ends lost 5 bases and 1 base, in that order; junction bases with no gene match: 1. The CDR3 sequence is 15 residues long. Germline assignment: CDR1 MNHEY and CDR2 SVGEGT. The CDR3 coding sequence is TGTGCCAGCAGTAGGGACAGGTCTGGGGCCAACGTCCTGACTTTC. It codes for CASSRDRSGANVLTF.

V is TRBV6-2 or TRBV6-3 and J is TRBJ2-1, with 13 bases aligning to TRBD2. The CDR3 runs to 14 residues. The germline V gene encodes CDR1 MNHEY and CDR2 SVGEGT. With 5 bases clipped from V and 9 bases from J, the junction kept 4 bases outside the gene matches. The CDR3 nucleotides read TGTGCCAGCAGTCGGACTAGCGGGAGTGGTGAGCAGTTCTTC. Translating it yields CASSRTSGSGEQFF.

J is TRBJ1-1 and V is TRBV4-3, with D hard to call. The CDR3 contains 14 residues. Trimming took off 0 bases at V and 1 base at J, with 6 bases between the two ends. Germline values: CDR1 LGHNA, CDR2 YSLEER. CDR3 protein: CASSQDRWNTEAFF. Written as DNA, the CDR3 is TGCGCCAGCAGCCAAGACAGATGGAACACTGAAGCTTTCTTT.

CDR3 residues: CASRPPSLGRNYGYTF. The DNA for the CDR3 is TGTGCCAGCAGACCACCATCCTTGGGGAGGAACTATGGCTACACCTTC. This chain links TRBV7-9 with TRBJ1-2; D remains unclear. V was shortened by 6 bases and J by 2 bases, with 19 bases between the two germline ends. Germline loops: CDR1 SEHNR, CDR2 FQNEAQ (reference sequence). This CDR3 has 16 amino acids.

The chain recombines TRBV28 with TRBJ1-4; no clear D. Deletions cut 2 bases from V and 0 bases from J, with 22 bases between. CDR3 size: 20 residues. Per germline, CDR1 MDHEN and CDR2 SYDVKM. CDR3 region: CASSLPATGRGFSTNEKLFF. The CDR3 DNA reads as TGTGCCAGCAGTTTACCGGCGACGGGCCGAGGGTTTTCAACTAATGAAAAACTGTTTTTT.

The chain joins TRBV7-2 to TRBJ2-3, with 7 bases that match TRBD2. CDR1 is SGHTA, CDR2 FQGNSA, per germline. The CDR3 sequence is 14 residues long. Unmatched junction bases numbered 5, after V lost 4 bases and J lost 4 bases. The CDR3 coding sequence is TGTGCCAGCAGCTCCAGCGGGAAGGCAGATACGCAGTATTTT. As protein: CASSSSGKADTQYF.

V and J are TRBV7-6 and TRBJ2-7; D might be TRBD1 (6 bases). CDR3 length equals 15 residues. V gave up 4 bases and J gave up 3 bases, with 16 bases separating them. In germline, CDR1 is SGHVS, CDR2 FNYEAQ. The CDR3 region has the DNA TGTGCCAGCAGCTACCGGGACACCGCAGTCTACGAGCAGTACTTC. It specifies CASSYRDTAVYEQYF. Looking up the rest from reference TRBV7-6 and TRBJ2-7 gives the full variable domain: GAGVSQSPRYKVTKRGQDVALRCDPISGHVSLYWYRQALGQGPEFLTYFNYEAQQDKSGLPNDRFSAERPEGSISTLTIQRTEQRDSAMYRCASSYRDTAVYEQYFGPGTRLTVT.

The rearrangement uses TRBV7-6 and TRBJ2-3; 7 bases align to TRBD2. The CDR3 is 15 amino acids. The germline gives CDR1 SGHVS, CDR2 FNYEAQ. The ends lost 2 bases at V and 1 base at J; junction bases unmatched: 3. The CDR3 sequence is CASSLKGGGTDTQYF. CDR3 nucleotide sequence: TGTGCCAGCAGCTTAAAGGGAGGGGGCACAGATACGCAGTATTTT.